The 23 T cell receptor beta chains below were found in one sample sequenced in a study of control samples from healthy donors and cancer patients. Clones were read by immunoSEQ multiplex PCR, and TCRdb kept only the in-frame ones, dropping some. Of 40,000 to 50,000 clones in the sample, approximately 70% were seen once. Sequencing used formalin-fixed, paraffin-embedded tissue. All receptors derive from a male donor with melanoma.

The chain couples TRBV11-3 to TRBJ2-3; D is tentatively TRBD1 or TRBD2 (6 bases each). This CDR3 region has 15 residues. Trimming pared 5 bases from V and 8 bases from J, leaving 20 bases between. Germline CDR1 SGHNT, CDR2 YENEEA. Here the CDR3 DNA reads TGTGCCAGCAGCCCCTCGGGGGCGGCCCACAGTACGCAGTATTTT. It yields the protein CASSPSGAAHSTQYF.

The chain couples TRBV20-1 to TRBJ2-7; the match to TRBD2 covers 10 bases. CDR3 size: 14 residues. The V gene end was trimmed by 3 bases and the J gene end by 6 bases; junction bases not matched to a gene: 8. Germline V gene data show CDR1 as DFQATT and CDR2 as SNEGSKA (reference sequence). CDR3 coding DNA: TGCAGTGCTAGTATGCCTAGCGGGAGCTTCGAGCAGTACTTC. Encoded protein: CSASMPSGSFEQYF.

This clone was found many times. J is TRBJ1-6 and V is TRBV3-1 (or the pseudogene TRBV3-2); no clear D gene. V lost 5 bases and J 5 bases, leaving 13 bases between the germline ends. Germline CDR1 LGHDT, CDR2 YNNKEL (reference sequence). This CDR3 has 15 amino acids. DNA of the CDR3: TGTGCCAGCAGCTATGGGCCAGGAGATAATTCACCCCTCCACTTT. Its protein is CASSYGPGDNSPLHF.

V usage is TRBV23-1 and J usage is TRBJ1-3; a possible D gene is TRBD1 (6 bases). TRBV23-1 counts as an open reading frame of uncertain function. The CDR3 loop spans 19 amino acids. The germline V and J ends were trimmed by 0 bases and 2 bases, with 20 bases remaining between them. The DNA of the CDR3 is TGCGCCAGCAGTCAATCGAAAAGTTGGGACACCCAGCCTGGAAACACCATATATTTT. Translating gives CASSQSKSWDTQPGNTIYF.

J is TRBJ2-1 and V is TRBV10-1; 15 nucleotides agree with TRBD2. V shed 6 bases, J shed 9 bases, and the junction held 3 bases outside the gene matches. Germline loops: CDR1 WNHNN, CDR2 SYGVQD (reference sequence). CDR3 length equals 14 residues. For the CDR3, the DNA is TGCGCCAGCAGCAGGGGACTAGCGGGAGGTGAGCAGTTCTTC. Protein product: CASSRGLAGGEQFF.

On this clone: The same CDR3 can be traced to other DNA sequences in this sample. In nucleotides, the CDR3 is TGCGCCAGCAGTGAGTCGGGGACGTTCCCCCTATTTTTT. It encodes CASSESGTFPLFF. This chain joins TRBV10-1 and TRBJ2-2; D assignment may be TRBD1 or TRBD2 (5 bases each). Germline V gene data show CDR1 as WNHNN and CDR2 as SYGVQD (reference sequence). CDR3 size: 13 residues. Trimming shortened V by 0 bases and J by 17 bases, and 16 bases separated the two germline ends.

CDR3 sequence: CATSRGGQGSGELFF. In nucleotides, the CDR3 is TGTGCCACCAGCAGAGGCGGACAGGGGAGCGGGGAGCTGTTTTTT. The chain is built from TRBV15 and TRBJ2-2; 9 bases map to TRBD1. Germline V CDR1 and CDR2: LNHNV, YYDKDF (reference sequence). The V segment lost 1 base and the J segment 7 bases; nucleotides outside the gene matches: 4. CDR3 length: 15 amino acids.

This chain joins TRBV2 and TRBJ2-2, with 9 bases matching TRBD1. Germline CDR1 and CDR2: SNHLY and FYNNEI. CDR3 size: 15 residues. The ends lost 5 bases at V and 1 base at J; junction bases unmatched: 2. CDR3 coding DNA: TGTGCCAGCAGTCCGGGACAGGGGAACACCGGGGAGCTGTTTTTT. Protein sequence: CASSPGQGNTGELFF. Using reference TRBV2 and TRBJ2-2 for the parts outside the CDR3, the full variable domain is EPEVTQTPSHQVTQMGQEVILRCVPISNHLYFYWYRQILGQKVEFLVSFYNNEISEKSEIFDDQFSVERPDGSNFTLKIRSTKLEDSAMYFCASSPGQGNTGELFFGEGSRLTVL.

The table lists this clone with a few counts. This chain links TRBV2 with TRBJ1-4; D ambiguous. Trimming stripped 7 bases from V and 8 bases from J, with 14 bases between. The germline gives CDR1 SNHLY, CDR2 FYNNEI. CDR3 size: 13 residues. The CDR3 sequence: CASNGQGSEKLFF. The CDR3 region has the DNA TGTGCCAGCAACGGGCAAGGTTCCGAAAAACTGTTTTTT.

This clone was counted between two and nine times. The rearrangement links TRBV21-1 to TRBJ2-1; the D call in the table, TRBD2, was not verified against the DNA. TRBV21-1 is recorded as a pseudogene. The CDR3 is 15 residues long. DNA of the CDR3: TGTGCCAGCAGCAAAGGAGCGGGAGCTGACAATGAGCAGTTCTTC. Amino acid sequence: CASSKGAGADNEQFF.

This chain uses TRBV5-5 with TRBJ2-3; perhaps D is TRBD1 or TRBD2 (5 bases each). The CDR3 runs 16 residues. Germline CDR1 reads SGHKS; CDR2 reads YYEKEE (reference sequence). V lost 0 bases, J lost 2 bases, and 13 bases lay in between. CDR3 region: CASSLGGTGPTDTQYF. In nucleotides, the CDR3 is TGTGCCAGCAGCTTGGGAGGGACGGGACCCACAGATACGCAGTATTTT.

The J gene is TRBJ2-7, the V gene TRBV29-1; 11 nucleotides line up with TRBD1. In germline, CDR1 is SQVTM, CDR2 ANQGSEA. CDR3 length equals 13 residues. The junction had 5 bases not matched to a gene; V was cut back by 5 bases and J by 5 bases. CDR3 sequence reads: CSVKRDRGDEQYF. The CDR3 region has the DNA TGCAGCGTTAAAAGGGACAGGGGGGACGAGCAGTACTTC.

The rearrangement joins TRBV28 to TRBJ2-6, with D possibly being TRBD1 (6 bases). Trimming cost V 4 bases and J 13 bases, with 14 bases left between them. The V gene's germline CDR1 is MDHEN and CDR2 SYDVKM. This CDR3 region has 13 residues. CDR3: CASSYPWTEVLTF. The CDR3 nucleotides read TGTGCCAGCAGTTATCCATGGACAGAAGTCCTGACTTTC.

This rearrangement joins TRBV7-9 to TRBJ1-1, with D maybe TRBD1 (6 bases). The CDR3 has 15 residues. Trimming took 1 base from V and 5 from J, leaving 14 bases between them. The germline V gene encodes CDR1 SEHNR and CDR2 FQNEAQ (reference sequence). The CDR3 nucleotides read TGTGCCAGCAGCTTAGGTGGGGGGCTAGGGACTGAAGCTTTCTTT. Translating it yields CASSLGGGLGTEAFF.

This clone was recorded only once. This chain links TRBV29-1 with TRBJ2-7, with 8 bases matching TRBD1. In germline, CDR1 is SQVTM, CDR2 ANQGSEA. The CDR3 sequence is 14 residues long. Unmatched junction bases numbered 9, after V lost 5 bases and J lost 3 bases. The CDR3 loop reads CSVRPRQGIYEQYF. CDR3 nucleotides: TGCAGCGTTCGGCCTCGACAGGGGATCTACGAGCAGTACTTC.

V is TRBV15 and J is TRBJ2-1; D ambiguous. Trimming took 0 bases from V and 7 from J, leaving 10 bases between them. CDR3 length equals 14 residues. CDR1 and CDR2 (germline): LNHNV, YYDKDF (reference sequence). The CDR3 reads CATSRDPGRNEQFF. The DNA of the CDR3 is TGTGCCACCAGCAGAGACCCCGGCCGGAATGAGCAGTTCTTC.

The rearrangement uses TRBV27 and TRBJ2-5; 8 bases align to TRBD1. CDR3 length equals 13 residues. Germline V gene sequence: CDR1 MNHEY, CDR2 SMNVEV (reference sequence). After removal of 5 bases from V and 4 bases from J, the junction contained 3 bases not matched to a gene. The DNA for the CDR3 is TGTGCCAGCAGTGGACAGGGTGGAGAGACCCAGTACTTC. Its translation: CASSGQGGETQYF.

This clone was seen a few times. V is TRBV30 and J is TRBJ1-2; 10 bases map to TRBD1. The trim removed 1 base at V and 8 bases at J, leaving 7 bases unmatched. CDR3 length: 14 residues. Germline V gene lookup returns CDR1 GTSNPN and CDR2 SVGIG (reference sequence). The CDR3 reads CAWSEGTGAGGYTF. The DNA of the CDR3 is TGTGCCTGGAGTGAGGGGACAGGGGCAGGCGGCTACACCTTC.

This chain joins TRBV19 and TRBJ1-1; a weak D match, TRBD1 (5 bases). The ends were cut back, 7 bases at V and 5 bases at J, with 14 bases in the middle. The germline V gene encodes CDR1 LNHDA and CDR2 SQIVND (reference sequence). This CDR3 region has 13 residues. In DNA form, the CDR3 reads TGTGCCAGTACCAGGGTTTGGGGAACTGAAGCTTTCTTT. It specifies CASTRVWGTEAFF. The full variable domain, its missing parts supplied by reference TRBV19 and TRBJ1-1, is DGGITQSPKYLFRKEGQNVTLSCEQNLNHDAMYWYRQDPGQGLRLIYYSQIVNDFQKGDIAEGYSVSREKKESFPLTVTSAQKNPTAFYLCASTRVWGTEAFFGQGTRLTVV.

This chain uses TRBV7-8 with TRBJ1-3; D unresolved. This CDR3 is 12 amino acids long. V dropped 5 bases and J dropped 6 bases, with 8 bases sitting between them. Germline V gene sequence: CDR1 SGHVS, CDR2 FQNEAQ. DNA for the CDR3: TGTGCCAGCAGCCTAACAGCAAACACCATATATTTT. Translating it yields CASSLTANTIYF.

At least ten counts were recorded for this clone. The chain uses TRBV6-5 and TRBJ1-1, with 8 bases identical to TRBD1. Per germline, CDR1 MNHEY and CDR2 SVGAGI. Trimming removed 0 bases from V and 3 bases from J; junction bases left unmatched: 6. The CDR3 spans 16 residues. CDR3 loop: CASSYSTGALDTEAFF. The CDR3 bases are TGTGCCAGCAGTTACTCGACAGGGGCGCTGGACACTGAAGCTTTCTTT.

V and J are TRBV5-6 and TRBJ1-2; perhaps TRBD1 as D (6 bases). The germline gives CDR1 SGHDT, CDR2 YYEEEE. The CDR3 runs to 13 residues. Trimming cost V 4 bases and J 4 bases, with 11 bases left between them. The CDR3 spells CASSRGQIYGYTF. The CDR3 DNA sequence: TGTGCCAGCAGCCGCGGACAGATCTATGGCTACACCTTC.

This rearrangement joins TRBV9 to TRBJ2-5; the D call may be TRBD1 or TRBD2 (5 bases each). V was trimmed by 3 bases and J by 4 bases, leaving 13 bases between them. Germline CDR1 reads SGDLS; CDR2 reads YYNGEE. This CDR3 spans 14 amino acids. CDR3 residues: CASSASGTLETQYF. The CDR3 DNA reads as TGTGCCAGCAGCGCCTCCGGGACGCTAGAGACCCAGTACTTC.